This T cell receptor beta chain derives from a study of identical twins. Germline V gives CDR1 LGHDT, CDR2 YNNKEL (reference sequence). The CDR3 sequence is 14 residues long. V was clipped by 5 bases and J by 4 bases; unmatched bases: 6. The table lists this clonotype with a few counts. TCRdb reanalysed the 5' RACE reads using MiXCR and keeps one entry per CDR3 protein. The data show under 800,000 distinct CDR3 sequences, 21% seen once. The same data also went into a second study, on T cells expressing NK-cell markers. From that paper: In a handful of donors, dominant clonotypes made up about 25-60.1% of CD3+CD56-NKG2C+ cells.

The sample was PBMCs. The genes are TRBV3-1 and TRBJ1-1, with 8 positions matching TRBD1. This clonotype originated in a young woman in good health. The CDR3 loop is CASSASDRATEAFF. The CDR3 DNA reads TGTGCCAGCAGCGCCTCGGACAGGGCCACTGAAGCTTTCTTT.